Below, 2 T cell receptor beta chains from the same sample are listed, as sequenced in a study of T cell repertoires in cytomegalovirus infection. TCRdb passed the reads through MiXCR, listing each CDR3 protein once. Of nearly 450,000 distinct CDR3 sequences listed, approximately 30% were seen once; the top ten hold roughly an eighth. The sequenced material came from PBMCs. These receptors were collected from a human donor in good health (CMV status not recorded). Some clones in this sample may be carry-over from other donors' samples.

On this clonotype: A read error may be the cause here, since a much bigger clone is one base away. The chain combines TRBV7-2 with TRBJ2-1; tentatively, D is TRBD1 (5 bases). In germline, CDR1 is SGHTA, CDR2 FQGNSA. The CDR3 is 17 residues long. CDR3 DNA: TGTGCCAGCAGCTTAGCTGCAGGGCGGAGCTCCTACAAGGAGCAGTTCTTC. It specifies CASSLAAGRSSYKEQFF.

CDR3 sequence: CASSQDRQIMKANYGYTF. The CDR3 nucleotides are TGTGCCAGCAGCCAAGATAGACAGATAATGAAAGCTAACTATGGCTACACCTTC. The chain recombines TRBV14 with TRBJ1-2; the D gene is possibly TRBD1 (5 bases). The CDR3 sequence is 18 residues long. V lost 0 bases to trimming and J lost 0 bases, with 17 bases between them. Germline values: CDR1 SGHDN, CDR2 FVKESK.